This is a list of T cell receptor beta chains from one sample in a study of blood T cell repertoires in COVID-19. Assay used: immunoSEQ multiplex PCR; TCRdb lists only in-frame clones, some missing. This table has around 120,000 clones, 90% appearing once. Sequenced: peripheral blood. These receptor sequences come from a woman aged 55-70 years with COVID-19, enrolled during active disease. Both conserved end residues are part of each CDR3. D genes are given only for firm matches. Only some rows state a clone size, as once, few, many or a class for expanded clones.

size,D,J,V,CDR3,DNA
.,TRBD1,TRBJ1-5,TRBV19,CASTLDRGNQPQHF,TGTGCCAGCACACTCGACAGGGGGAATCAGCCCCAGCATTTT
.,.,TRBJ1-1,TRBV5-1,CASSGETGSFSEAFF,TGCGCCAGCTCTGGCGAGACAGGCAGTTTCAGTGAAGCTTTCTTT
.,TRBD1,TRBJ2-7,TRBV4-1,CASSQLPGQGLYEQYF,TGCGCCAGCAGCCAATTACCGGGACAGGGGCTTTACGAGCAGTACTTC
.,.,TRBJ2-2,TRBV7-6,CASSLELNMNTGELFF,TGTGCCAGCAGCTTAGAATTAAACATGAACACCGGGGAGCTGTTTTTT
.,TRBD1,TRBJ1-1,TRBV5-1,CASSLGGTGTTEAFF,TGCGCCAGCAGCTTGGGCGGGACAGGGACCACTGAAGCTTTCTTT
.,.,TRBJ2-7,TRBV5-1,CASSLGQGPYEQYF,TGCGCCAGCAGCTTGGGGCAGGGCCCCTACGAGCAGTACTTC
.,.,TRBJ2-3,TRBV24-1,CATSLGPGETDTQYF,TGTGCCACCAGTTTGGGGCCAGGGGAAACAGATACGCAGTATTTT
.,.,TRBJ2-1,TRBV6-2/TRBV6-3,CASSAMNEQFF,TGTGCCAGCAGTGCGATGAATGAGCAGTTCTTC
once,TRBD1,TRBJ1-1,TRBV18,CASSRDRTEAFF,TGTGCCAGCTCCAGGGACAGGACTGAAGCTTTCTTT
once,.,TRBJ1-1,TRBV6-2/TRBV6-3,CASIPARLGGNTEAFF,TGTGCCAGCATCCCCGCCCGCCTGGGGGGAAACACTGAAGCTTTCTTT
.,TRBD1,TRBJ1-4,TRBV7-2,CASSLAGTGVWEKLFF,TGTGCCAGCAGCTTAGCTGGGACAGGGGTTTGGGAAAAACTGTTTTTT
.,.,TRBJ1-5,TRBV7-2,CASSAVGGVSNQPQHF,TGTGCCAGCAGCGCAGTGGGGGGTGTGAGCAATCAGCCCCAGCATTTT
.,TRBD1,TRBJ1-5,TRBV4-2,CASSQGEQGSQPQHF,TGTGCCAGCAGCCAAGGGGAACAGGGGAGCCAGCCCCAGCATTTT
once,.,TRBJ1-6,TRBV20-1,CSASPAGDILFWSSPLHF,TGCAGTGCTAGTCCCGCCGGGGACATCCTTTTTTGGTCGTCACCCCTCCACTTT
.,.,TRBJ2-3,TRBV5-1,CASSLSADTQYF,TGCGCCAGCAGCTTGAGCGCAGATACGCAGTATTTT
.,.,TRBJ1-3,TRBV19,CASQQGRSFGNTIYF,TGTGCCAGTCAACAGGGAAGAAGTTTCGGAAACACCATATATTTT
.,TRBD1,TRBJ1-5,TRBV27,CAAGGLYSNQPQHF,TGTGCCGCAGGGGGTCTATATAGCAATCAGCCCCAGCATTTT
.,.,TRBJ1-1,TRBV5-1,CASSLVPHDTEAFF,TGCGCCAGCAGCTTGGTCCCCCATGACACTGAAGCTTTCTTT
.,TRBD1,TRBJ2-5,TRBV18,CASSPTGQETQYF,TGTGCCAGCTCACCGACAGGGCAAGAGACCCAGTACTTC
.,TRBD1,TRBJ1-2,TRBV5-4,CASSHARDRGQGGYTF,TGTGCCAGCAGCCACGCACGGGACAGGGGGCAGGGTGGCTACACCTTC
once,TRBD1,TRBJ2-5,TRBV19,CASSVETGTGETQYF,TGTGCCAGTAGTGTAGAGACAGGGACCGGCGAGACCCAGTACTTC
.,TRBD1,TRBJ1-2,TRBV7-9,CASGGQGTDGYTF,TGTGCCAGCGGGGGACAGGGGACGGATGGCTACACCTTC
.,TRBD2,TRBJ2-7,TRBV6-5,CASNTGGEQYF,TGTGCCAGCAATACCGGGGGGGAGCAGTACTTC
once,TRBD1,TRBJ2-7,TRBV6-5,CASGTGLYEQYF,TGTGCCAGCGGGACAGGGCTTTACGAGCAGTACTTC
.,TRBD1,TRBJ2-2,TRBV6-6,CASSIITGVGTGELFF,TGTGCCAGCAGTATAATAACAGGGGTCGGGACCGGGGAGCTGTTTTTT
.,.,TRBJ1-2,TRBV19,CASSSLSGANYGYTF,TGTGCCAGTAGTTCCCTCTCCGGAGCTAACTATGGCTACACCTTC
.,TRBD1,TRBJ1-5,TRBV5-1,CASSLTGGDQPQHF,TGCGCCAGCAGCTTGACAGGGGGAGATCAGCCCCAGCATTTT
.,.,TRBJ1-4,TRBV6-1,CASSEGFSWNEKLFF,TGTGCCAGCAGTGAAGGATTTAGCTGGAATGAAAAACTGTTTTTT
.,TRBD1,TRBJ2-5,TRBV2,CASTVRTGGHETQYF,TGTGCCAGCACGGTTAGAACAGGGGGCCACGAGACCCAGTACTTC
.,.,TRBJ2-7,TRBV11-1,CASSLGLAYEQYF,TGTGCCAGCAGCTTAGGACTAGCCTACGAGCAGTACTTC
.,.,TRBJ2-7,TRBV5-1,CASSSFGSYEQYF,TGCGCCAGCAGCTCCTTCGGGTCCTACGAGCAGTACTTC
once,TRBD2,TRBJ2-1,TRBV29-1,CSVVVAGSPGNEQFF,TGCAGCGTTGTAGTAGCGGGGTCCCCGGGCAATGAGCAGTTCTTC
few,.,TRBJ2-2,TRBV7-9,CASRPAGGELFF,TGTGCCAGCAGGCCCGCCGGCGGGGAGCTGTTTTTT
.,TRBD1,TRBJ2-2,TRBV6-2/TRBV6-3,CASSFQGASSGELFF,TGTGCCAGCAGTTTTCAGGGGGCTTCTTCCGGGGAGCTGTTTTTT
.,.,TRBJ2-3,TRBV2,CASTPITDTQYF,TGTGCCAGCACCCCTATCACAGATACGCAGTATTTT
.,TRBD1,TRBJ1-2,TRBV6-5,CASRGDRDSGYTF,TGTGCCAGCAGGGGGGACAGGGACTCTGGCTACACCTTC
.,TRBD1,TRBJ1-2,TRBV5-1,CASSLSGQVHNYGYTF,TGCGCCAGCAGCCTATCGGGACAGGTACATAACTATGGCTACACCTTC
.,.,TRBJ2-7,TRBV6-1,CASSDRGYEQYF,TGTGCCAGCAGTGACAGGGGATACGAGCAGTACTTC
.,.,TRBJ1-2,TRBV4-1,CASSQDGMTGGYTF,TGCGCCAGCAGCCAAGACGGGATGACGGGGGGCTACACCTTC
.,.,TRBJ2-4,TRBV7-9,CASSLEKGSRQNIQYF,TGTGCCAGCAGCTTAGAGAAGGGGTCAAGGCAAAACATTCAGTACTTC
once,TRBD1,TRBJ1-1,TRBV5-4,CASSRDSYTEAFF,TGTGCCAGCAGCCGGGACAGTTACACTGAAGCTTTCTTT
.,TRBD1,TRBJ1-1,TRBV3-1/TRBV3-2,CASSPTGDTEAFF,TGTGCCAGCAGCCCCACAGGGGACACTGAAGCTTTCTTT
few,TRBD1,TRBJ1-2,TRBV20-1,CSASPGTGGWGYTF,TGCAGTGCTAGTCCCGGGACAGGGGGCTGGGGCTACACCTTC
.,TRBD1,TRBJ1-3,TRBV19,CASSAHRDSSGNTIYF,TGTGCCAGTAGTGCCCACAGGGACAGCTCTGGAAACACCATATATTTT
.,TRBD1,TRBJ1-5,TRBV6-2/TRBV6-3,CASSLWTGSKNQPQHF,TGTGCCAGCAGTTTGTGGACAGGGTCAAAGAATCAGCCCCAGCATTTT
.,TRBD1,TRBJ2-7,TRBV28,CASSLWGTGKPYEQYF,TGTGCCAGCAGTTTATGGGGGACAGGGAAACCCTACGAGCAGTACTTC
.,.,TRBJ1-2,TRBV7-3,CASSLWGGDGYTF,TGTGCCAGCAGCTTGTGGGGAGGGGATGGCTACACCTTC
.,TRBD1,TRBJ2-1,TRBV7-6,CASTLTQGTGYNEQFF,TGTGCCAGCACCCTAACCCAGGGGACAGGATACAATGAGCAGTTCTTC
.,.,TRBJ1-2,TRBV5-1,CASSLGQEYGGYTF,TGCGCCAGCAGCTTGGGACAGGAGTATGGAGGCTACACCTTC
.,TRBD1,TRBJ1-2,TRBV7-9,CASSFTGTGNYGYTF,TGTGCCAGCAGTTTTACCGGGACAGGGAACTATGGCTACACCTTC
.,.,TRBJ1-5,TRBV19,CASTRGGQGAQPQHF,TGTGCCAGTACCCGTGGAGGGCAGGGTGCCCAGCCCCAGCATTTT
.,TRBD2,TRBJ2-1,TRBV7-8,CASAPGGHNEQFF,TGTGCCAGCGCCCCGGGGGGACACAATGAGCAGTTCTTC
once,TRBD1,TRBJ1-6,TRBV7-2,CASSLRQGNNSPLHF,TGTGCCAGCAGCCTGCGACAGGGGAATAATTCACCCCTCCACTTT
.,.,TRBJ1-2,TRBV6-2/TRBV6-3,CASSSGGGFDYGYTF,TGTGCCAGCAGTTCGGGAGGGGGATTCGACTATGGCTACACCTTC
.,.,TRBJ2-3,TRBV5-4,CASTNQVTDTQYF,TGTGCCAGCACCAATCAGGTCACAGATACGCAGTATTTT